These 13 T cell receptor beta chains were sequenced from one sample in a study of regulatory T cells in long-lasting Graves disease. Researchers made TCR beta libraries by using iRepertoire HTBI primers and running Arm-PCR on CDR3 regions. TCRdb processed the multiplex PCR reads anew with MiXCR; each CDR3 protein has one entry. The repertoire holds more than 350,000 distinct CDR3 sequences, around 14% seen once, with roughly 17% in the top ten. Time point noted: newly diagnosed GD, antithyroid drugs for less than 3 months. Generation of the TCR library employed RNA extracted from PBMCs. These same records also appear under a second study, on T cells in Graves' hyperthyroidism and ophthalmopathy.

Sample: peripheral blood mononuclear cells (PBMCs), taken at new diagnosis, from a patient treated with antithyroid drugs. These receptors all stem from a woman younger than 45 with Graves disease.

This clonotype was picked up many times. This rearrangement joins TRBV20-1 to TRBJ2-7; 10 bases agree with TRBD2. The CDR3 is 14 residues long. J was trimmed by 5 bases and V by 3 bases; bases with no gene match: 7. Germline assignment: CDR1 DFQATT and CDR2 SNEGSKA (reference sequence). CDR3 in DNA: TGCAGTGCTAGTCTAGCGGGAGCGCTGAACGAGCAGTACTTC. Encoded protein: CSASLAGALNEQYF.

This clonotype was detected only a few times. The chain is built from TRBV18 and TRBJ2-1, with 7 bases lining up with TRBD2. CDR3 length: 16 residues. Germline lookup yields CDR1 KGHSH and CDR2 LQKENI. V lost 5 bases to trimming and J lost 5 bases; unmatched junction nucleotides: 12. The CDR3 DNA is TGTGCCAGCTCATCGTCCCTTTTGGGAGGGGACAATGAGCAGTTCTTC. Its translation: CASSSSLLGGDNEQFF.

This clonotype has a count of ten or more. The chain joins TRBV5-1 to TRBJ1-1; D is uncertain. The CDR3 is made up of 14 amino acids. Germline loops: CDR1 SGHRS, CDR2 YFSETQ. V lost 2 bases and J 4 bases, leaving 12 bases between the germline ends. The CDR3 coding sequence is TGCGCCAGCAGCTTCAAAGGTGGTAGCACTGAAGCTTTCTTT. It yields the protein CASSFKGGSTEAFF.

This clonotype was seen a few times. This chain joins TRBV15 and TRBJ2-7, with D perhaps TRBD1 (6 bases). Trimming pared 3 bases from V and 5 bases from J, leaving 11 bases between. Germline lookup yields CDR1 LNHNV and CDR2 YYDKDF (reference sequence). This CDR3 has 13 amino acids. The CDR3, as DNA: TGTGCCACCAGCAGGAGAGGGGGTCACGAGCAGTACTTC. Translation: CATSRRGGHEQYF.

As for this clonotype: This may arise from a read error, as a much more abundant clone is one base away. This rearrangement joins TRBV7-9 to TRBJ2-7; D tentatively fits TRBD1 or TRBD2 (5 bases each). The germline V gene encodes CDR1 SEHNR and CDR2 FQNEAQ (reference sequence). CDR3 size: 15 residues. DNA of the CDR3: TGTGCCAGCAGCTCAAACGCCCTTCGGGGCTACGGGCAGTACTTC. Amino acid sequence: CASSSNALRGYGQYF.

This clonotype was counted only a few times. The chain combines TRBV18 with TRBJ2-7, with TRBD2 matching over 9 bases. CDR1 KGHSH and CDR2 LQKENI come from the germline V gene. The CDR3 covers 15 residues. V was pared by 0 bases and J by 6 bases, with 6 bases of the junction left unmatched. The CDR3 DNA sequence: TGTGCCAGCTCACCACCGTCTGGCGGGAGGGGCGAGCAGTACTTC. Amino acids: CASSPPSGGRGEQYF.

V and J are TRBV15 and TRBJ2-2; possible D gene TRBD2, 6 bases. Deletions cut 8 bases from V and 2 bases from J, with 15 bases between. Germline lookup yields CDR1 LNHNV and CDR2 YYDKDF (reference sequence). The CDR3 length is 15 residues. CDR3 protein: CATLEEGGNTGELFF. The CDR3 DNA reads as TGTGCCACCCTAGAGGAGGGCGGAAACACCGGGGAGCTGTTTTTT.

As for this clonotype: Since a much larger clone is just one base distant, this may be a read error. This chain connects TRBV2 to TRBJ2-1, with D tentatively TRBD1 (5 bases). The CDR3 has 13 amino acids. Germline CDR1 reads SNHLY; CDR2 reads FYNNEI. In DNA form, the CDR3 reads TGTACCAGCAGTGGGGCCATAATCGGTGAGCAGTTCTTC. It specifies CTSSGAIIGEQFF.

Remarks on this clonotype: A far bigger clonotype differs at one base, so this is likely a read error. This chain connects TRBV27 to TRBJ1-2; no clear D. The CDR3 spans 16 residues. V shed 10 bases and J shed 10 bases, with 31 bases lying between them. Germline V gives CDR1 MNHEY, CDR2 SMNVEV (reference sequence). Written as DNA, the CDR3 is TGTGCCACCAGCAGAGACCTTCGAAGCCGCCCTTCGGACTACACCTTC. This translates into CATSRDLRSRPSDYTF.

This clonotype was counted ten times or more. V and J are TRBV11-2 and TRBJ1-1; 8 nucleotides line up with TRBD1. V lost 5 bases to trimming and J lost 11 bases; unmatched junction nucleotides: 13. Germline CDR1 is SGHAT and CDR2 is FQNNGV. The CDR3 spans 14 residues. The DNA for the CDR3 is TGTGCCAGCAGCGAGTTCGGACAGGGAAAAGGTGCTTTCTTT. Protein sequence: CASSEFGQGKGAFF.

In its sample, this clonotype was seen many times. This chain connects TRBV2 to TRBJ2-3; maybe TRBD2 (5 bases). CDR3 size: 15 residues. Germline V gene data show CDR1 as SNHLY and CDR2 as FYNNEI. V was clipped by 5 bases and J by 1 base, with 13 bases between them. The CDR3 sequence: CASSPSSYRTDTQYF. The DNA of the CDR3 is TGTGCCAGCAGTCCTTCTAGCTATCGCACAGATACGCAGTATTTT. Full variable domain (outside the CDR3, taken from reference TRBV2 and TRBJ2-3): EPEVTQTPSHQVTQMGQEVILRCVPISNHLYFYWYRQILGQKVEFLVSFYNNEISEKSEIFDDQFSVERPDGSNFTLKIRSTKLEDSAMYFCASSPSSYRTDTQYFGPGTRLTVL.

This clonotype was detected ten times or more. CDR3 amino acids: CASTALRQDEAFF. Written as DNA, the CDR3 is TGTGCCAGCACCGCATTGCGGCAGGATGAAGCTTTCTTT. This chain links TRBV12-3 or TRBV12-4 with TRBJ1-1, with D unclear. This CDR3 is built from 13 residues. Trimming removed 7 bases at V and 7 bases at J, with 16 bases between.

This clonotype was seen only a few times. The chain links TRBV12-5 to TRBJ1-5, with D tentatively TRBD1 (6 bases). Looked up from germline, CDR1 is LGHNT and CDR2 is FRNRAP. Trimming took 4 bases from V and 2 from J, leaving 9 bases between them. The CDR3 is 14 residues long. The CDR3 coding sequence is TGTGCTAGTGGTTCACGACAGGGCAATCAGCCCCAGCATTTT. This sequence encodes CASGSRQGNQPQHF.